This T cell receptor (beta chain) was profiled in a study of T cells in Graves' hyperthyroidism and ophthalmopathy. Patients aged 18 to 65 with hyperthyroidism were newly diagnosed, with duration under 2 months. Amplification yielded TCR beta CDR3 regions, with RNA transcripts as the source. In the first-round RT-PCR of the TCR CDR3, the HTBI primer set was used. TCRdb reprocessed the multiplex PCR reads with MiXCR, giving one entry per CDR3 protein. The sample shows around 340,000 distinct CDR3 sequences, approximately 15% of them seen only once. The CDR3 sequence is 14 residues long. Germline CDR1 reads LGHDT; CDR2 reads YNNKEL (reference sequence). Between the trimmed V and J ends, which lost 3 bases and 7 bases, there was a span of 15 bases.

The receptor was derived from a woman aged 30 to 39 with Graves' hyperthyroidism. The chain couples TRBV3-1 to TRBJ1-2; D not resolved. The material sequenced was blood. This CDR3 is CASSHRDPKGGYTF. The CDR3 DNA is TGTGCCAGCAGCCACCGGGATCCAAAGGGTGGCTACACCTTC.